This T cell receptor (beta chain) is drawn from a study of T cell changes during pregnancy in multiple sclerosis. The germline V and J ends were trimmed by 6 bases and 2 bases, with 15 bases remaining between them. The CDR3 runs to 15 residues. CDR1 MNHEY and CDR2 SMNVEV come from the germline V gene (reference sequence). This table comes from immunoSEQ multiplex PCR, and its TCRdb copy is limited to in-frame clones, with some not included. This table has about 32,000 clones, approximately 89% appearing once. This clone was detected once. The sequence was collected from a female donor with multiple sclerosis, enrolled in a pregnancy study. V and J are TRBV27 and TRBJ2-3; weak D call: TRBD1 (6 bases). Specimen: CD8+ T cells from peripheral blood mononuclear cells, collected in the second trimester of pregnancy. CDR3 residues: CASSTTGIITDTQYF. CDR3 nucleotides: TGTGCCAGCAGCACGACAGGAATAATCACAGATACGCAGTATTTT.